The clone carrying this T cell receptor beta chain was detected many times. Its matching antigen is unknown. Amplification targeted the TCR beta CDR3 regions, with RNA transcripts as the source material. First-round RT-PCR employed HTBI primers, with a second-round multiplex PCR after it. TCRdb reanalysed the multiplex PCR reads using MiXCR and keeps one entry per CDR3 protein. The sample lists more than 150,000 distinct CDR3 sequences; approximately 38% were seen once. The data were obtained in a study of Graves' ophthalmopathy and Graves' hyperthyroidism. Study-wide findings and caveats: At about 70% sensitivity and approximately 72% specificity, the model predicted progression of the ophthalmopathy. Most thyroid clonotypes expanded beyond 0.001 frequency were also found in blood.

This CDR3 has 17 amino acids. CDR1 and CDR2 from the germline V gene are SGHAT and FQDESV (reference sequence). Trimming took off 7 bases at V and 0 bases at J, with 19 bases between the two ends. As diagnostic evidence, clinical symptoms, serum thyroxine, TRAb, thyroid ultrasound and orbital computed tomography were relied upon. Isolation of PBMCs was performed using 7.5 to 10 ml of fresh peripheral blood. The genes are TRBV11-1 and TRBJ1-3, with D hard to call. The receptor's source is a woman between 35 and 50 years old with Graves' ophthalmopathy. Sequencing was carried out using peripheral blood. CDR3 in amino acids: CASTLPSGDFSGNTIYF. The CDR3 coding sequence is TGTGCCAGCACCCTACCCTCGGGAGATTTCTCTGGAAACACCATATATTTT.